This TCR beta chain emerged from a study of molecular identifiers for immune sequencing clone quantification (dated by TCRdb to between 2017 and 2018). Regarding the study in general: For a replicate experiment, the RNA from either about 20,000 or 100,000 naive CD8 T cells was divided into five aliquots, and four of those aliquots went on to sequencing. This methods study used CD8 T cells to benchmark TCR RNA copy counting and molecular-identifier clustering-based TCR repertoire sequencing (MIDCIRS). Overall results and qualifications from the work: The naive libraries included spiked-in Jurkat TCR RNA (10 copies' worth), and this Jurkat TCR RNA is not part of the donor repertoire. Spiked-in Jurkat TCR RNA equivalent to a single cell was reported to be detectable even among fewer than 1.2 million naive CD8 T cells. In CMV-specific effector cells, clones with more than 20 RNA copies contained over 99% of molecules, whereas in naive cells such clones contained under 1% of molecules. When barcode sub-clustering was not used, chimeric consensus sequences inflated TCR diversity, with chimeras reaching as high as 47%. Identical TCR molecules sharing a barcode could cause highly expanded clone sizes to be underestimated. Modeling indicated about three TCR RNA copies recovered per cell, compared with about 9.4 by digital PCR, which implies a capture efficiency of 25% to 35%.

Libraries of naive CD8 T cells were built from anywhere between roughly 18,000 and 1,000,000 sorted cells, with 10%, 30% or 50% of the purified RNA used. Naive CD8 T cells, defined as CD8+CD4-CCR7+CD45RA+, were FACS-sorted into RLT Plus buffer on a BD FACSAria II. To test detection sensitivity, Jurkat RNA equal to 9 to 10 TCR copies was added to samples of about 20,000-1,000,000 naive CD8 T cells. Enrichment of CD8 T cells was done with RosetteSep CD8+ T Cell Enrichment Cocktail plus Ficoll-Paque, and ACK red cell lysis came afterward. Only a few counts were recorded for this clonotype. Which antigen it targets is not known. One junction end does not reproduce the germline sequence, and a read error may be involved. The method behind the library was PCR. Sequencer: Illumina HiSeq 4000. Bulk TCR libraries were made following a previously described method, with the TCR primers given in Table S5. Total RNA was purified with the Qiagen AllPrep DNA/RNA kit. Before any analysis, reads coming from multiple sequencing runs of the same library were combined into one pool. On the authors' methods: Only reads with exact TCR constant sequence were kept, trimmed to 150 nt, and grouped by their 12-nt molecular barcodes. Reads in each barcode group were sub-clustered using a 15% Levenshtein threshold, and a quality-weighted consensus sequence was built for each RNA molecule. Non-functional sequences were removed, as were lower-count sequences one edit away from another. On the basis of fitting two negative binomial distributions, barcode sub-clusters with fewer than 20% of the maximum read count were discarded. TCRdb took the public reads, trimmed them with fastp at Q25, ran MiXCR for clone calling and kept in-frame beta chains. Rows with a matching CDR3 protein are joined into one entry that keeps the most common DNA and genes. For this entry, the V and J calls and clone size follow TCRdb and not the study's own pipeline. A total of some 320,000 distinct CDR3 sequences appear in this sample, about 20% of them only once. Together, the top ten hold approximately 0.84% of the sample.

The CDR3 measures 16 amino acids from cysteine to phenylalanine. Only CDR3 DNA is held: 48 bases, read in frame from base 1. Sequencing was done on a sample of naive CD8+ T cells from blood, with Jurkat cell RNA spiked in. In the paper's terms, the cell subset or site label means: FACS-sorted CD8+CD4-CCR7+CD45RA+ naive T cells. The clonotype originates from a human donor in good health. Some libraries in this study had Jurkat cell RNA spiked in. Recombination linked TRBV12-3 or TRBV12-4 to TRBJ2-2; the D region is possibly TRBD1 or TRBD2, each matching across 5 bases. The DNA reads TGTGCCAGCAGTCGCGTCGGGACCTCCGAAGTCGGGGAGCTGCTTTTT. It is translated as CASSRVGTSEVGELLF.